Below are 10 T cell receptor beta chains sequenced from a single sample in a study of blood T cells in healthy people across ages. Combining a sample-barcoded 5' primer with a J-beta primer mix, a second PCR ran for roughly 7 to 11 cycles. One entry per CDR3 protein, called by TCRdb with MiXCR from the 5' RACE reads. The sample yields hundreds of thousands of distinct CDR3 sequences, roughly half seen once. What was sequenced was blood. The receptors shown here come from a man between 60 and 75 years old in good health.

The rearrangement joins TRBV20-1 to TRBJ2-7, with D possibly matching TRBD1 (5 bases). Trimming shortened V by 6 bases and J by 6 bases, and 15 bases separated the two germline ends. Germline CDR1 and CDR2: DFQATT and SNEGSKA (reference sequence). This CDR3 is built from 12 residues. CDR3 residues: CSARDAATEQYF. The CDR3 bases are TGCAGTGCCAGGGATGCAGCAACCGAGCAGTACTTC.

The CDR3 here is CASSGFLRDRDPYEQYF. CDR3 in DNA: TGTGCCAGCAGTGGGTTCCTCCGGGACAGGGATCCGTACGAGCAGTACTTC. The V call is TRBV25-1, the J call TRBJ2-4; 9 bases align to TRBD1. The DNA end is a closer match to TRBJ2-7, so the J assignment may be wrong. The CDR3 sequence is 17 residues long. Per the germline V gene, CDR1 is MGHDK and CDR2 is SYGVNS.

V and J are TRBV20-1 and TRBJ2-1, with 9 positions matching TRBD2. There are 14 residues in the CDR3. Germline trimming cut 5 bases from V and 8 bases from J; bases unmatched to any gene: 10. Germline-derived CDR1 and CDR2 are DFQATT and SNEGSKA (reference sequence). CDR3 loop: CSAFLAGVGDEQFF. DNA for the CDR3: TGCAGTGCTTTTTTAGCGGGAGTCGGCGATGAGCAGTTCTTC.

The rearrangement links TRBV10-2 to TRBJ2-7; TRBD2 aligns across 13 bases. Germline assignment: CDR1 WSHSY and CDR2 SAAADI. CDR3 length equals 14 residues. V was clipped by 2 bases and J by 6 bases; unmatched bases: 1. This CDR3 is CASSETSGGAEQYF. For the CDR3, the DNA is TGCGCCAGCAGTGAGACTAGCGGGGGGGCCGAGCAGTACTTC.

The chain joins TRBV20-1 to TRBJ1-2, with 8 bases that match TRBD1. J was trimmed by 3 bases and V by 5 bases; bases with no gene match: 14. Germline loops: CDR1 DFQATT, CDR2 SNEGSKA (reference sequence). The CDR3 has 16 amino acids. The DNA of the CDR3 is TGCAGTGCTTCAGCTCCCGGGACAGGTCATTACTATGGCTACACCTTC. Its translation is CSASAPGTGHYYGYTF.

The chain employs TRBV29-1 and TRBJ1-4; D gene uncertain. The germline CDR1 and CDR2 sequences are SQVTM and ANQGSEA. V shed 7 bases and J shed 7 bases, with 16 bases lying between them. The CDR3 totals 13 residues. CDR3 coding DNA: TGCAGCGCTGCTGGTAATAACGGTGAAAAACTGTTTTTT. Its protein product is CSAAGNNGEKLFF.

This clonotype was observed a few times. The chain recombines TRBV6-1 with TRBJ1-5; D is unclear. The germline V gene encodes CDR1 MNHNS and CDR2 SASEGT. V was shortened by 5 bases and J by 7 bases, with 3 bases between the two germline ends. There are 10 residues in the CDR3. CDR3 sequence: CASSRQPQHF. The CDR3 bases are TGTGCCAGCAGTCGACAGCCCCAGCATTTT.

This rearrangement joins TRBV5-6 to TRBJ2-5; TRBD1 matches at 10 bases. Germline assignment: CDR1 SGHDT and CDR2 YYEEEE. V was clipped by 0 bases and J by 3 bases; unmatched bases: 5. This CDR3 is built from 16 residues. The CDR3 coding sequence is TGTGCCAGCAGCTTGGCCCATGGGACAGGGGAAGAGACCCAGTACTTC. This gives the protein CASSLAHGTGEETQYF.

In DNA form, the CDR3 reads TGTGCCAGCAGCAATAGCGGGGGTTCCTACAATGAGCAGTTCTTC. This codes for CASSNSGGSYNEQFF. The chain joins TRBV12-3 or TRBV12-4 to TRBJ2-1; 9 bases align to TRBD2. J was trimmed by 1 base and V by 6 bases; bases with no gene match: 4. This CDR3 has 15 residues.

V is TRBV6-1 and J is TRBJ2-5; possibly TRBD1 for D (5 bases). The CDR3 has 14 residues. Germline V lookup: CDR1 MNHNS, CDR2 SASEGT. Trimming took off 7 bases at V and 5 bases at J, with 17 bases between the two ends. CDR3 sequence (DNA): TGTGCCAGCACTTTAGGGGTCGAAGCGGAGACCCAGTACTTC. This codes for CASTLGVEAETQYF.